The 14 T cell receptor beta chains listed next were all sequenced from one sample in a study of T-cell memory formation after mild COVID-19. TCRdb itself ran the 5' RACE reads through MiXCR, one entry per CDR3 protein. The sample comprises around 390,000 distinct CDR3 sequences, 15% to 20% of which are singletons, and 20% to 25% rests with the top ten. Material for sequencing was PBMCs or a T cell subset sorted from them (not recorded which). Every receptor here comes from a man between 18 and 29 years old who had mild COVID-19 (a few samples of this study predate the infection). Cell type and time point are not known.

The gene calls are TRBV7-2 and TRBJ2-7; no reliable D call. Trimming took 3 bases from V and 4 from J, leaving 10 bases between them. The CDR3 loop spans 13 amino acids. Germline loops: CDR1 SGHTA, CDR2 FQGNSA. CDR3 in amino acids: CASSFGQTYEQYV. CDR3 nucleotide sequence: TGTGCCAGCAGCTTCGGGCAGACATACGAGCAGTACGTC.

The chain combines TRBV11-2 with TRBJ1-1, with D possibly matching TRBD1 (5 bases). Trimming took 5 bases from V and 3 from J, leaving 16 bases between them. The CDR3 sequence is 15 residues long. CDR1 SGHAT and CDR2 FQNNGV come from the germline V gene. The CDR3 region is CASSPPAGRDTEAFF. The CDR3 DNA follows: TGTGCCAGCAGCCCCCCCGCAGGGCGAGACACTGAAGCTTTCTTT.

V and J are TRBV7-2 and TRBJ1-5; TRBD1 is a possible D gene (5 bases). Between the trimmed V and J ends, which lost 1 base and 7 bases, there was a span of 11 bases. The CDR3 extends over 14 amino acids. Germline CDR1 and CDR2: SGHTA and FQGNSA. CDR3 bases: TGTGCCAGCAGCTTAGAGGGTTGGGGGCAGCCCCAGCATTTT. Amino acids: CASSLEGWGQPQHF.

The rearrangement joins TRBV6-6 to TRBJ1-1; D not resolved. Germline V CDR1 and CDR2: MNHNY, SVGAGI (reference sequence). CDR3 length: 13 amino acids. V was trimmed by 8 bases and J by 0 bases, leaving 10 bases between them. CDR3 sequence: CASYGRLNTEAFF. In DNA, the CDR3 is TGTGCCAGCTATGGGCGACTGAACACTGAAGCTTTCTTT.

This clonotype showed up many times. The chain employs TRBV6-1 and TRBJ2-1; 9 bases align to TRBD2. The germline gives CDR1 MNHNS, CDR2 SASEGT. The CDR3 extends over 15 amino acids. V was pared by 2 bases and J by 9 bases, with 8 bases of the junction left unmatched. The CDR3 nucleotides are TGTGCCAGCAGTGAACAGGCGGGGGGGCCGAGTGAGCAGTTCTTC. This codes for CASSEQAGGPSEQFF.

The J gene is TRBJ1-3, the V gene TRBV15; no firm D call. V shed 0 bases and J shed 3 bases, with 3 bases lying between them. Per germline, CDR1 LNHNV and CDR2 YYDKDF (reference sequence). This CDR3 contains 13 residues. The CDR3 region has the DNA TGTGCCACCAGCAGAGATTATGGAAACACCATATATTTT. It yields the protein CATSRDYGNTIYF.

The genes are TRBV5-6 and TRBJ2-5, with TRBD1 matching 7 bases. Germline V lookup: CDR1 SGHDT, CDR2 YYEEEE. This CDR3 comprises 13 residues. V was clipped by 4 bases and J by 3 bases; unmatched bases: 3. The CDR3 loop is CASSNRGEETQYF. The CDR3 DNA reads TGTGCCAGCAGCAACAGGGGAGAAGAGACCCAGTACTTC.

The rearrangement uses TRBV27 and TRBJ2-7, with TRBD1 matching over 8 bases. V lost 5 bases, J lost 3 bases, and 6 bases stayed unmatched. Germline CDR1 and CDR2: MNHEY and SMNVEV (reference sequence). The CDR3 consists of 14 residues. This CDR3 is CASSPWTGHYEQYF. CDR3 bases: TGTGCCAGCAGTCCGTGGACAGGGCACTACGAGCAGTACTTC.

V gene TRBV5-1 combines with J gene TRBJ2-7; 7 bases are shared with TRBD2. The CDR3 contains 14 residues. V lost 3 bases, J lost 0 bases, and 3 bases stayed unmatched. Germline CDR1 reads SGHRS; CDR2 reads YFSETQ. Here the CDR3 reads CASSSSGTSYEQYF. The CDR3 coding sequence is TGCGCCAGCAGCTCGAGCGGGACCTCCTACGAGCAGTACTTC. The whole variable domain, remainder taken from reference TRBV5-1 and TRBJ2-7, is KAGVTQTPRYLIKTRGQQVTLSCSPISGHRSVSWYQQTPGQGLQFLFEYFSETQRNKGNFPGRFSGRQFSNSRSEMNVSTLELGDSALYLCASSSSGTSYEQYFGPGTRLTVT.

This clonotype has only a few counts. The chain carries TRBV5-6 and TRBJ1-1; D not resolved. The CDR3 spans 13 residues. V was shortened by 0 bases and J by 10 bases, with 13 bases between the two germline ends. Per the germline V gene, CDR1 is SGHDT and CDR2 is YYEEEE. The CDR3 region is CASSLEPGWRAFF. In nucleotides, the CDR3 is TGTGCCAGCAGCTTGGAACCGGGGTGGAGAGCTTTCTTT. The variable domain in full, completed from reference TRBV5-6 and TRBJ1-1, reads DAGVTQSPTHLIKTRGQQVTLRCSPKSGHDTVSWYQQALGQGPQFIFQYYEEEERQRGNFPDRFSGHQFPNYSSELNVNALLLGDSALYLCASSLEPGWRAFFGQGTRLTVV.

This clonotype was observed a handful of times. The V and J genes are TRBV7-9 and TRBJ1-4; 7 nucleotides align to TRBD1. Germline V CDR1 and CDR2: SEHNR, FQNEAQ (reference sequence). J lost 14 bases, V lost 5 bases, and 11 bases had no gene match. The CDR3 length is 13 residues. The chain's CDR3 is CASSQDGGGSLFF. The CDR3, as DNA: TGTGCCAGCAGCCAAGACGGAGGGGGCAGTCTGTTTTTT.

This clonotype has just a few counts. The chain carries TRBV20-1 and TRBJ2-7; unclear D gene. V was clipped by 0 bases and J by 5 bases, with 14 bases between them. Per germline, CDR1 DFQATT and CDR2 SNEGSKA (reference sequence). The CDR3 runs to 14 residues. CDR3 sequence reads: CSARDQERSDEQYF. The CDR3 coding sequence is TGCAGTGCTAGAGATCAGGAAAGGTCCGACGAGCAGTACTTC.

In the case of this clonotype: A clone one base away is much larger, so this may be a read error. The CDR3 sequence is CASMDIGSGELFF. DNA of the CDR3: TGTGCCAGTATGGACATCGGTTCCGGGGAGCTGTTTTTT. The chain joins TRBV5-5 to TRBJ2-2; possible D gene TRBD1, 5 bases. CDR1 and CDR2 (germline): SGHKS, YYEKEE (reference sequence). CDR3 length: 13 residues. V lost 8 bases to trimming and J lost 6 bases, with 14 bases between them.

In this sample, this clonotype turned up a few times. This chain connects TRBV4-1 to TRBJ2-5; 8 nucleotides match TRBD2. The CDR3 is 15 residues long. V lost 1 base, J lost 6 bases, and 7 bases stayed unmatched. Germline CDR1 MGHRA, CDR2 YSYEKL. The CDR3 DNA reads TGCGCCAGCAGCCAAGCCCCGGGGGGGCGTCAGACCCAGTACTTC. It encodes CASSQAPGGRQTQYF.